This T cell receptor (beta chain) appears in the sequencing data of a study of patients and donors after allogeneic stem cell transplantation. This clonotype came up a few times. CDR1 is SGHTA and CDR2 is FQGNSA in the germline V gene. V was shortened by 2 bases and J by 1 base, with 5 bases between the two germline ends. The CDR3 has 14 amino acids. MiXCR, run by TCRdb on the RT-PCR reads, gives a single entry per CDR3 protein. The sample records about 200,000 distinct CDR3 sequences, around two fifths being singletons. The sequence derives from a human donor who was either an allogeneic HSCT recipient or a stem cell or donor lymphocyte infusion donor (not recorded which). It is not recorded whose cells these are; they may come from a transplant donor. Sample: blood, either unsorted or a sorted T cell fraction (not recorded which). V is TRBV7-2 and J is TRBJ2-2, with D uncertain. In nucleotides, the CDR3 is TGTGCCAGCAGCTTAATACGGAACACCGGGGAGCTGTTTTTT. Its translation: CASSLIRNTGELFF.